The 32 T cell receptor beta chains listed next were all sequenced from one sample in a study of T cells after yellow fever vaccination. TCRdb reanalysed the 5' RACE reads using MiXCR and keeps one entry per CDR3 protein. The sample includes approximately 150,000 distinct CDR3 sequences, approximately 6.2% of them seen just once. The sample consisted of CD4+ T cells sorted from PBMCs, taken on the day of the first yellow fever vaccination. These receptors came from a young man who received the YFV17D yellow fever vaccine.

This clonotype was seen ten or more times. The J gene is TRBJ2-1, the V gene TRBV3-1; D uncertain. Germline CDR1 reads LGHDT; CDR2 reads YNNKEL (reference sequence). V lost 3 bases and J 4 bases, leaving 10 bases between the germline ends. The CDR3 extends over 14 amino acids. CDR3 sequence (DNA): TGTGCCAGCAGCCAGATGGGCAGATACAATGAGCAGTTCTTC. Residues: CASSQMGRYNEQFF.

The chain carries TRBV7-2 and TRBJ1-2; 9 bases agree with TRBD1. Germline CDR1 and CDR2: SGHTA and FQGNSA. The trim removed 4 bases at V and 6 bases at J, leaving 12 bases unmatched. This CDR3 is built from 16 residues. The DNA for the CDR3 is TGTGCCAGCAGCTACTCGGGGGACAGGGTACGGGATGGCTACACCTTC. Translated, it gives CASSYSGDRVRDGYTF.

The J gene is TRBJ1-1, the V gene TRBV12-5, with D tentatively TRBD1 (5 bases). The CDR3 has 15 amino acids. Germline-derived CDR1 and CDR2 are LGHNT and FRNRAP. V lost 2 bases to trimming and J lost 4 bases, with 14 bases between them. In DNA form, the CDR3 reads TGTGCTAGTGGTTTGAGGTTCGGGGGGAGCACTGAAGCTTTCTTT. Amino acid sequence: CASGLRFGGSTEAFF.

The sample holds many counts of this clonotype. The rearrangement joins TRBV12-3 or TRBV12-4 to TRBJ2-2; D is tentatively TRBD1 or TRBD2 (6 bases each). The ends were cut back, 2 bases at V and 3 bases at J, with 10 bases in the middle. The CDR3 has 15 residues. Written as DNA, the CDR3 is TGTGCCAGCAGTTTATATCGGGGGCACACCGGGGAGCTGTTTTTT. Protein: CASSLYRGHTGELFF.

This clonotype has a handful of counts. The chain has TRBV7-3 and TRBJ1-2, with TRBD1 matching over 12 bases. Germline-derived CDR1 and CDR2 are SGHTA and FQGTGA. CDR3 length: 15 amino acids. V shed 5 bases, J shed 3 bases, and the junction held 4 bases outside the gene matches. The CDR3 nucleotides are TGTGCCAGCAGCCCCGGGACAGGGGGCGACTATGGCTACACCTTC. It codes for CASSPGTGGDYGYTF.

The chain joins TRBV5-1 to TRBJ2-6; 8 bases map to TRBD1. The CDR3 is 17 residues long. Germline V CDR1 and CDR2: SGHRS, YFSETQ. The V gene end was trimmed by 0 bases and the J gene end by 2 bases; junction bases not matched to a gene: 4. CDR3 coding DNA: TGCGCCAGCAGCTTGGGGATACAGGGGGCTGGGGCCAACGTCCTGACTTTC. This encodes CASSLGIQGAGANVLTF.

This clonotype occurred a few times. The chain uses TRBV7-8 and TRBJ2-1; tentatively, D is TRBD2 (7 bases). V was clipped by 0 bases and J by 15 bases, with 12 bases between them. Germline assignment: CDR1 SGHVS and CDR2 FQNEAQ. The CDR3 has 12 residues. In nucleotides, the CDR3 is TGTGCCAGCAGCTTAGCGGCGGGGGCTTGGTTCTTC. Translated, it gives CASSLAAGAWFF.

This clonotype was seen repeatedly, ten times or more. The CDR3 DNA reads as TGTGCCAGCAGTTACTATCCCGCCCTCAATGAGCAGTTCTTC. Amino acid sequence: CASSYYPALNEQFF. V usage is TRBV12-3 or TRBV12-4 and J usage is TRBJ2-1; D gene uncertain. The CDR3 has 14 amino acids. Trimming stripped 4 bases from V and 6 bases from J, with 13 bases between.

This clonotype was counted ten times or more. The rearrangement uses TRBV12-3 or TRBV12-4 and TRBJ1-1; D is perhaps TRBD1 (5 bases). The V gene lost 8 bases and the J gene lost 2 bases, with 12 bases spanning the gap. CDR3 length: 13 residues. CDR3 in amino acids: CASLSRGNTEAFF. Here the CDR3 DNA reads TGTGCCAGCTTATCTCGGGGCAACACTGAAGCTTTCTTT.

V usage is TRBV7-6 and J usage is TRBJ2-1; TRBD2 matches 15 bases. This CDR3 has 18 residues. V was pared by 4 bases and J by 2 bases, with 6 bases of the junction left unmatched. Per germline, CDR1 SGHVS and CDR2 FNYEAQ. CDR3 nucleotide sequence: TGTGCCAGCAGCTCAACTAGGACTAGCGGGGGGGCCTACAATGAGCAGTTCTTC. This sequence encodes CASSSTRTSGGAYNEQFF.

This clonotype came up many times. The rearrangement joins TRBV27 to TRBJ2-5; TRBD2 agrees at 8 bases. V shed 1 base, J shed 2 bases, and the junction held 9 bases outside the gene matches. Germline CDR1 and CDR2: MNHEY and SMNVEV (reference sequence). The CDR3 is 17 amino acids. This chain's CDR3 is CASSLFARGGKQETQYF. Here the CDR3 DNA reads TGTGCCAGCAGTTTATTCGCCCGGGGGGGGAAACAAGAGACCCAGTACTTC.

The chain combines TRBV4-2 with TRBJ1-5; no clear D. The ends were cut back, 1 base at V and 2 bases at J, with 18 bases in the middle. Germline values: CDR1 LGHNA, CDR2 YNFKEQ. The CDR3 consists of 18 residues. The CDR3 is CASSQVSRGVTGNQPQHF. The CDR3 DNA reads TGTGCCAGCAGCCAAGTGAGTAGAGGCGTTACAGGCAATCAGCCCCAGCATTTT.

V gene TRBV7-6 combines with J gene TRBJ2-5; possibly TRBD2 for D (7 bases). The V and J ends lost 2 bases and 5 bases respectively, with 21 bases between them. This CDR3 comprises 17 residues. Germline CDR1 reads SGHVS; CDR2 reads FNYEAQ. The CDR3 here is CASSLIRRGDNKETQYF. DNA of the CDR3: TGTGCCAGCAGCTTAATCAGACGGGGGGACAATAAGGAGACCCAGTACTTC.

This clonotype has at least ten counts. The chain joins TRBV5-1 to TRBJ2-1; 7 bases are shared with TRBD2. The CDR3 consists of 15 residues. Trimming cost V 5 bases and J 8 bases; bases outside gene matches: 13. CDR1 SGHRS and CDR2 YFSETQ come from the germline V gene. In DNA, the CDR3 is TGCGCCAGCAGTTATACCCGGACTAGTTGGTATGAGCAGTTCTTC. Its translation: CASSYTRTSWYEQFF.

This clonotype was counted many times. The chain has TRBV30 and TRBJ2-5; D is possibly TRBD2 (7 bases). The CDR3 extends over 13 amino acids. The ends were cut back, 8 bases at V and 4 bases at J, with 17 bases in the middle. Germline CDR1 and CDR2: GTSNPN and SVGIG (reference sequence). The CDR3 loop reads CAREGGTGETQYF. In nucleotides, the CDR3 is TGTGCCCGCGAGGGGGGGACCGGAGAGACCCAGTACTTC.

This chain uses TRBV19 with TRBJ2-7; D may match TRBD1 or TRBD2 (5 bases each). The germline V gene encodes CDR1 LNHDA and CDR2 SQIVND (reference sequence). The CDR3 is made up of 14 amino acids. V lost 8 bases, J lost 2 bases, and 16 bases lay in between. CDR3 coding DNA: TGTGCCAGTTCAATCACCGGGACCCCCTACGAGCAGTACTTC. Residues: CASSITGTPYEQYF.

This clonotype was recorded a few times. The V and J genes are TRBV20-1 and TRBJ1-3, with D hard to call. CDR3 length equals 16 residues. Trimming removed 4 bases at V and 0 bases at J, with 16 bases between. Germline V CDR1 and CDR2: DFQATT, SNEGSKA (reference sequence). CDR3 residues: CSAIPPAGYSGNTIYF. In DNA form, the CDR3 reads TGCAGTGCTATTCCACCGGCGGGCTACTCTGGAAACACCATATATTTT.

This clonotype was detected many times. The J gene is TRBJ2-1, the V gene TRBV20-1; D not certain. CDR1 and CDR2 (germline): DFQATT, SNEGSKA (reference sequence). The V and J ends lost 6 bases and 6 bases respectively, with 18 bases between them. CDR3 length equals 14 residues. The CDR3 here is CSAGELAQINEQFF. The DNA for the CDR3 is TGCAGTGCCGGTGAATTAGCACAGATCAATGAGCAGTTCTTC.

The J gene is TRBJ2-7, the V gene TRBV2; D possibly corresponds to TRBD2 (6 bases). This CDR3 contains 14 residues. V lost 7 bases and J lost 5, with 18 bases in between. In germline, CDR1 is SNHLY, CDR2 FYNNEI. This CDR3 is CASTPAGSSHEQYV. CDR3 DNA sequence: TGTGCCAGCACTCCGGCCGGGAGCTCGCACGAGCAGTACGTC.

This clonotype was counted many times. The chain carries TRBV12-3 or TRBV12-4 and TRBJ2-5, with TRBD1 identical over 9 bases. V gave up 3 bases and J gave up 5 bases; unmatched junction bases: 4. The CDR3 has 14 residues. The DNA of the CDR3 is TGTGCCAGCAGTTTCGGGACAGGGCGGGAGACCCAGTACTTC. This translates into CASSFGTGRETQYF.

This clonotype was detected ten times or more. This chain uses TRBV7-3 with TRBJ2-1; perhaps TRBD2 as D (5 bases). This CDR3 is 16 amino acids long. CDR1 SGHTA and CDR2 FQGTGA come from the germline V gene. Trimming took 0 bases from V and 2 from J, leaving 11 bases between them. CDR3 residues: CASSLTEGSPYNEQFF. The CDR3 nucleotides are TGTGCCAGCAGCTTAACCGAGGGATCCCCCTACAATGAGCAGTTCTTC.

The rearrangement uses TRBV7-2 and TRBJ1-5; D is ambiguous. Trimming pared 3 bases from V and 5 bases from J, leaving 8 bases between. The CDR3 extends over 13 amino acids. Germline lookup yields CDR1 SGHTA and CDR2 FQGNSA. The CDR3 nucleotides read TGTGCCAGCAGCTTTGGAAGAGATCAGCCCCAGCATTTT. The encoded protein is CASSFGRDQPQHF.

At least ten counts were recorded for this clonotype. V usage is TRBV4-3 and J usage is TRBJ2-7; D possibly uses TRBD1 or TRBD2 (6 bases each). The V end was cut by 6 bases, the J end by 4 bases, with 13 bases between. Germline CDR1 is LGHNA and CDR2 is YSLEER. CDR3 size: 13 residues. CDR3: CASSGGGNYEQYV. The CDR3 DNA reads TGCGCCAGCAGTGGAGGGGGGAATTACGAGCAGTACGTC.

This clonotype was detected ten times or more. V usage is TRBV12-3 or TRBV12-4 and J usage is TRBJ1-5; D gene uncertain. Trimming pared 6 bases from V and 0 bases from J, leaving 12 bases between. This CDR3 has 15 residues. The CDR3 DNA reads TGTGCCAGCAGCCCCCAGCGCCGTAGCAATCAGCCCCAGCATTTT. It codes for CASSPQRRSNQPQHF.

This clonotype was picked up many times. The V call is TRBV4-3, the J call TRBJ2-3; D perhaps matches TRBD2 (6 bases). V was cut by 1 base and J by 5 bases, with 7 bases left in between. Germline values: CDR1 LGHNA, CDR2 YSLEER. The CDR3 sequence is 13 residues long. CDR3: CASSQAGRDTQYF. For the CDR3, the DNA is TGCGCCAGCAGCCAAGCCGGGAGAGATACGCAGTATTTT.

This clonotype was seen repeatedly, ten times or more. The chain links TRBV7-2 to TRBJ2-3; TRBD2 matches at 11 bases. This CDR3 spans 15 amino acids. The V segment lost 5 bases and the J segment 4 bases; nucleotides outside the gene matches: 5. Germline V CDR1 and CDR2: SGHTA, FQGNSA. CDR3 in DNA: TGTGCCAGCAGCCGCCGACTAGCGGGATCAGATACGCAGTATTTT. This sequence encodes CASSRRLAGSDTQYF. Variable domain in full (rest from reference TRBV7-2 and TRBJ2-3): GAGVSQSPSNKVTEKGKDVELRCDPISGHTALYWYRQSLGQGLEFLIYFQGNSAPDKSGLPSDRFSAERTGGSVSTLTIQRTQQEDSAVYLCASSRRLAGSDTQYFGPGTRLTVL.

Ten or more counts support this clonotype. This rearrangement joins TRBV5-1 to TRBJ2-2; D unclear. Trimming left V 5 bases short and J 1 base short, with 6 bases between. The germline V gene encodes CDR1 SGHRS and CDR2 YFSETQ. The CDR3 is made up of 13 amino acids. The CDR3 here is CASRSGNTGELFF. The CDR3 nucleotides are TGCGCCAGCAGATCCGGGAACACCGGGGAGCTGTTTTTT.

The rearrangement links TRBV7-2 to TRBJ2-7; 8 positions match TRBD1. The trim removed 2 bases at V and 0 bases at J, leaving 3 bases unmatched. The CDR3 has 15 amino acids. CDR1 is SGHTA, CDR2 FQGNSA, per germline. In DNA, the CDR3 is TGTGCCAGCAGCTTAAGACAGGGGAGCTCCTACGAGCAGTACGTC. Protein: CASSLRQGSSYEQYV.

This clonotype was recorded at least ten times. This sequence joins TRBV20-1 and TRBJ2-2, with TRBD2 identical over 11 bases. The CDR3 sequence is 14 residues long. The germline V gene encodes CDR1 DFQATT and CDR2 SNEGSKA (reference sequence). The ends lost 6 bases at V and 6 bases at J; junction bases unmatched: 6. The CDR3 DNA sequence: TGCAGTGCCCGACTAGCGGGGTTCTCCGGGGAGCTGTTTTTT. Its translation: CSARLAGFSGELFF.

A word on this clonotype: Given a much more abundant clone one base away, this may be a read error. This CDR3 is CASTQGTSGGVHNEQFF. Written as DNA, the CDR3 is TGTGCCAGCACCCAAGGGACTAGCGGTGGCGTTCACAATGAGCAGTTCTTC. This chain links TRBV3-1 with TRBJ2-1, with 11 bases fitting TRBD2. Germline V CDR1 and CDR2: LGHDT, YNNKEL (reference sequence). The CDR3 spans 17 residues.

This clonotype was detected ten times or more. The rearrangement links TRBV29-1 to TRBJ2-5; the D gene could be TRBD1 or TRBD2 (6 bases each). Trimming stripped 7 bases from V and 2 bases from J, with 20 bases between. CDR1 is SQVTM and CDR2 is ANQGSEA in the germline V gene. CDR3 length: 15 residues. The DNA of the CDR3 is TGCAGCGACCGTGCGCCGGGGGCCGGGCAAGAGACCCAGTACTTC. It specifies CSDRAPGAGQETQYF.

There are many counts of this clonotype. This sequence joins TRBV10-3 and TRBJ1-1; D gene uncertain. Germline V CDR1 and CDR2: ENHRY, SYGVKD. The CDR3 is 13 amino acids. Trimming took off 2 bases at V and 1 base at J, with 5 bases between the two ends. The CDR3, as DNA: TGTGCCATCAGTGAGCGAAGGAACACTGAAGCTTTCTTT. Translating it yields CAISERRNTEAFF.